The 8 T cell receptor beta chains given below trace back to one sample, sequenced in a study of blood T cell repertoires in COVID-19. Profiled with immunoSEQ multiplex PCR; TCRdb holds only in-frame clones, not every one. The sample holds under 100,000 clones, 75% to 95% seen once. Sequencing was performed on peripheral blood. Every receptor here comes from a man aged 45 to 65 with acute or convalescent COVID-19.

The genes are TRBV19 and TRBJ2-3, with 8 bases aligning to TRBD2. The germline gives CDR1 LNHDA, CDR2 SQIVND (reference sequence). CDR3 size: 15 residues. Losses at the gene ends were 2 bases for V and 2 bases for J; bases not matched to a gene: 3. The CDR3 DNA reads as TGTGCCAGTAGTATACAACTAGCGGCCACAGATACGCAGTATTTT. Its protein product is CASSIQLAATDTQYF.

V and J are TRBV11-3 and TRBJ1-1; 9 bases align to TRBD1. With 4 bases clipped from V and 5 bases from J, the junction kept 5 bases outside the gene matches. Germline values: CDR1 SGHNT, CDR2 YENEEA. The CDR3 has 14 residues. The CDR3 DNA sequence: TGTGCCAGCAGCTCCCGGACAGGGGAGACTGAAGCTTTCTTT. It is translated as CASSSRTGETEAFF.

This clone was seen just once. This chain joins TRBV9 and TRBJ2-1; 7 nucleotides line up with TRBD2. Germline-derived CDR1 and CDR2 are SGDLS and YYNGEE. Losses at the gene ends were 0 bases for V and 16 bases for J; bases not matched to a gene: 22. The CDR3 totals 17 residues. CDR3 sequence reads: CASSVAAWGGADIKLFF. DNA for the CDR3: TGTGCCAGCAGCGTAGCTGCGTGGGGGGGAGCAGACATCAAGCTCTTCTTC.

The V call is TRBV6-6, the J call TRBJ2-7; D possibly corresponds to TRBD1 (6 bases). The germline V and J ends were trimmed by 5 bases and 3 bases, with 14 bases remaining between them. The CDR3 is 14 residues long. Germline CDR1 and CDR2: MNHNY and SVGAGI (reference sequence). This CDR3 is CASSLQGLGYEQYF. The DNA of the CDR3 is TGTGCCAGCAGTCTACAGGGTTTAGGCTACGAGCAGTACTTC.

There are a few counts of this clone. The V gene is TRBV11-3, the J gene TRBJ2-1; possible D gene TRBD1, 6 bases. The CDR3 totals 15 residues. The germline gives CDR1 SGHNT, CDR2 YENEEA. The V gene lost 2 bases and the J gene lost 1 base, with 9 bases spanning the gap. Written as DNA, the CDR3 is TGTGCCAGCAGCTTAAGGGGGAATTCCTACAATGAGCAGTTCTTC. This sequence encodes CASSLRGNSYNEQFF.

The chain carries TRBV9 and TRBJ2-7; 14 positions match TRBD2. With 4 bases clipped from V and 4 bases from J, the junction kept 4 bases outside the gene matches. The germline CDR1 and CDR2 sequences are SGDLS and YYNGEE. This CDR3 region has 15 residues. CDR3 sequence (DNA): TGTGCCAGCAGCTTGGGACTAGCGGGAGTATACGAGCAGTACTTC. Translated, it gives CASSLGLAGVYEQYF.

This chain joins TRBV24-1 and TRBJ1-2; maybe TRBD1 (6 bases). Trimming left V 7 bases short and J 8 bases short, with 16 bases between. The CDR3 is made up of 13 amino acids. The germline V gene has CDR1 KGHDR and CDR2 SFDVKD. CDR3 DNA sequence: TGTGCCACCAGCCCCAGGGCTCAGGGGGGCTACACCTTC. Its translation is CATSPRAQGGYTF.

V gene TRBV5-6 combines with J gene TRBJ1-1; D ambiguous. The CDR3 is made up of 15 amino acids. Germline V gene lookup returns CDR1 SGHDT and CDR2 YYEEEE. Trimming shortened V by 2 bases and J by 4 bases, and 15 bases separated the two germline ends. CDR3 in amino acids: CASSFFSKGSTEAFF. CDR3 nucleotides: TGTGCCAGCAGCTTCTTTTCTAAAGGGAGCACTGAAGCTTTCTTT. Complete variable domain (other parts from reference TRBV5-6 and TRBJ1-1): DAGVTQSPTHLIKTRGQQVTLRCSPKSGHDTVSWYQQALGQGPQFIFQYYEEEERQRGNFPDRFSGHQFPNYSSELNVNALLLGDSALYLCASSFFSKGSTEAFFGQGTRLTVV.